This TCR beta chain was documented in a study of PD-1 blockade in classical Hodgkin lymphoma. Study background: Patients received nivolumab 3 mg/kg intravenously every 2 weeks.

The time point is: cycle 4 day 1 (C4D1), after 6 weeks of nivolumab. Brentuximab vedotin exposure varied among the patients, all of whom had relapsed after autologous stem cell transplantation. Repertoires were generated with immunoSEQ multiplex PCR, while TCRdb's copy carries only in-frame clones and drops some. This table has tens of thousands of clones, around 80% appearing once. V shed 5 bases and J shed 1 base, with 10 bases lying between them. Per the germline V gene, CDR1 is SQVTM and CDR2 is ANQGSEA. The CDR3 is 13 amino acids. This chain joins TRBV29-1 and TRBJ2-3, with D possibly TRBD2 on 5 matching bases. Source: peripheral blood mononuclear cells (PBMCs), taken before the fourth cycle of nivolumab. This receptor was obtained from a human donor with classical Hodgkin lymphoma. CDR3 nucleotides: TGCAGCGTTTTGGGGAGACGCACAGATACGCAGTATTTT. This gives the protein CSVLGRRTDTQYF.